The present entry profiles one TCR beta chain with its context. The sample originates from a study of blood T cells in healthy people across ages. Trimming at V came to 1 base and at J to 10 bases, leaving 7 bases not matched to a gene. From germline, CDR1 is LNHDA and CDR2 SQIVND (reference sequence). This CDR3 contains 16 residues. For the second PCR, which ran for roughly 6 to 12 cycles, a sample-barcoded 5' primer and a J-beta primer mix were used. MiXCR, applied by TCRdb to the 5' RACE reads, yields one record per CDR3 protein. The sample has 850,000 to 1,300,000 distinct CDR3 sequences, roughly 45% seen once.

The sequenced sample was blood. The chain links TRBV19 to TRBJ2-1; 13 bases agree with TRBD2. This clonotype was obtained from a woman between 55 and 75 years old in good health. In DNA, the CDR3 is TGTGCCAGTAGTATAGGGACTAGCGGGAGAATGCGGGAGCAGTTCTTC. Protein sequence: CASSIGTSGRMREQFF.